The clone carrying this TCR beta chain was detected many times. Its target is unknown. There were around 5.5 milliliters of peripheral blood drawn at each of two time points. This entry is derived from a study of prognosis after radiotherapy for stage I lung cancer. Study overall: Patient ages ran from roughly 53 to 90, with a median of around 70 years, and the group had around 13 men and about six women. Radiotherapy was SBRT in 3 to 5 fractions with a biologically effective dose of at least 100 Gy. General study findings and limits: Patients' TRBV and TRBJ gene usage reportedly differed by presence or absence of metastases.

Using two-round multiplex PCR, the authors amplified TCR beta CDR3 from genomic DNA. Round one of PCR was performed, and it used primers specific to each TRBV and TRBJ gene. TCRdb re-called the multiplex PCR reads with MiXCR, one entry per CDR3 protein. This sample has about 30,000 distinct CDR3 sequences, with around 30% found just once. Sequencing used PBMCs, obtained before or after stereotactic body radiation therapy (not recorded which). The receptor was isolated from a donor aged 50 or older with non-small cell lung cancer.

The CDR3 DNA sequence: TGTGCCAGCAGTGACGGTGGGGAAGAGCAGTACTTC. Its translation is CASSDGGEEQYF. The chain employs TRBV6-4 and TRBJ2-7; D not certain. Germline CDR1 is MRHNA and CDR2 is SNTAGT. V was pared by 2 bases and J by 7 bases, with 9 bases between. This CDR3 region has 12 residues.